The clone carrying this TCR beta chain has a handful of counts. This sample was included in a study of blood T cells in healthy people across ages. Study-wide background: Template-switching capture recovered about one barcoded beta molecule per two T cells.

This CDR3 is built from 18 residues. Germline lookup yields CDR1 SGHTA and CDR2 FQGNSA. J gave up 7 bases and V 0 bases, and 15 bases lay outside the gene matches. A J-beta primer mix and a sample-barcoded 5' primer were used in a second PCR of roughly 6 to 11 cycles. From the 5' RACE reads, TCRdb called clonotypes with MiXCR, one entry per CDR3 protein. This table holds just under 550,000 distinct CDR3 sequences, around 24% found once. These same data were also listed under a study on T cells of mothers and their children.

This sequence joins TRBV7-2 and TRBJ1-5, with TRBD1 matching over 7 bases. This TCR was recovered from a boy younger than 18 in good health. The sample comprised blood. This CDR3 is CASSLAIGREGARQPQHF. The CDR3 nucleotides are TGTGCCAGCAGCTTAGCGATCGGGCGGGAGGGGGCTCGGCAGCCCCAGCATTTT.